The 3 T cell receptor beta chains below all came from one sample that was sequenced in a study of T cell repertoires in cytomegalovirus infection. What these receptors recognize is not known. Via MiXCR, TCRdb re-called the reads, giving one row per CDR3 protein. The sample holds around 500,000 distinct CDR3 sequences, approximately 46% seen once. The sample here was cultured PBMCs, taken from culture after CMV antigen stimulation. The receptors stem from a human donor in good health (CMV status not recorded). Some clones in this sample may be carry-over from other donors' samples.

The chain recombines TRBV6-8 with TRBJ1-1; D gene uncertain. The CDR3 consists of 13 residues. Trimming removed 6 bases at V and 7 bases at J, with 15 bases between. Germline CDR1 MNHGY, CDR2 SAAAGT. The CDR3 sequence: CASSPPRVGEAFF. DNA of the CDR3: TGTGCCAGCAGCCCACCCCGGGTGGGTGAAGCTTTCTTT.

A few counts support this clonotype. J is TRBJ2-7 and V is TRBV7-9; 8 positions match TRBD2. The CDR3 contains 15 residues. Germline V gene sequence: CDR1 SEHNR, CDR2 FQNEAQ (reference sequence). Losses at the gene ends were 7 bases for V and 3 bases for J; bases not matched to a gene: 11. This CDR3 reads CASTLNAAGVYEQYF. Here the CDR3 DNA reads TGTGCCAGCACCCTTAACGCAGCGGGAGTCTACGAGCAGTACTTC.

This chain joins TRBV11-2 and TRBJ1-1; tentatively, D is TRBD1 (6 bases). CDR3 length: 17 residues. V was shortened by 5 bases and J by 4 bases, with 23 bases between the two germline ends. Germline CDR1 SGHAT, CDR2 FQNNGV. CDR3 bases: TGTGCCAGCAGCCATTCGCGGGGGGCGAGTTTGGGCACTGAAGCTTTCTTT. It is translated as CASSHSRGASLGTEAFF.